This T cell receptor beta chain was recovered during a study of blood T cell repertoires in COVID-19. For the study at large: The origin of the acute and convalescent COVID-19 samples was the United States, Italy and Spain. Nucleic acid was either cDNA or gDNA, and it came from T cells, B-cell-depleted T cells, or PBMCs.

Original processing methods: Quantification of nucleated cells was approximated via reference gene primer amplification. The data were produced by immunoSEQ multiplex PCR, yet TCRdb's version contains in-frame clones alone and is incomplete. The DNA was the basis for D and trimming; V, J and clone size are from that table. Of under 250,000 clones in the sample, more than 65% were seen once. Source material: peripheral blood. The sequence derives from a woman aged 60-75 years with acute or convalescent COVID-19.

DNA of the CDR3: TGTGCCAGCAACTCCCGTAGCGGGGGGTCCACAGATACGCAGTATTTT. Translated: CASNSRSGGSTDTQYF. V is TRBV19 and J is TRBJ2-3; 10 bases are a match to TRBD2. The length of the CDR3 is 16 residues. Trimming removed 9 bases from V and 2 bases from J; junction bases left unmatched: 11. The germline gives CDR1 LNHDA, CDR2 SQIVND (reference sequence).